This TCR beta chain was identified during a study of blood T cell repertoires in COVID-19. Study overall: COVID-19 samples from acute and convalescent phases originated in the United States, Italy and Spain. The analysed material was cDNA or gDNA that came from T cells, B-cell-depleted T cells, or PBMCs.

Original processing methods: Estimated nucleated cell counts came from reference gene primer amplification. Sequencing was performed with immunoSEQ multiplex PCR; in TCRdb, only in-frame clones are kept and a portion is missing. The D gene and trimming were derived from the DNA, and the V and J assignments and clone size from that table. The table includes 150,000 or so clones, about 90% detected once. Followed over time, Seattle patients had been enrolled while infection was active. The sequence was obtained from a man aged 25-45 years with COVID-19, enrolled during active disease. The sequencing sample was made of peripheral blood.

The CDR3 nucleotides read TGTGCCAGCACCACGGCGGGGACCTCCGGTACTAGGCAGTACTTC. It is translated as CASTTAGTSGTRQYF. The chain carries TRBV28 and TRBJ2-7, with a weak D call TRBD2 (6 bases). Trimming stripped 7 bases from V and 9 bases from J, with 25 bases between. There are 15 residues in the CDR3. CDR1 is MDHEN and CDR2 is SYDVKM in the germline V gene.